This T cell receptor beta chain was profiled in a study of blood T cell repertoires in COVID-19. Study information: Material from acute and convalescent COVID-19 was sourced from the United States, Italy and Spain. T cells, B-cell-depleted T cells, or PBMCs provided the cDNA or gDNA that served as material.

Authors' processing steps: How many nucleated cells were present was estimated from reference gene primer amplification. The assay was immunoSEQ multiplex PCR, and TCRdb's table has in-frame clones only and misses some. The V and J calls and clone size were taken over from that table, and D and trimming were inferred from the DNA. The sample gives about 80,000 clones, about 91% of which show up once; around 7% is in the top ten. The V gene end was trimmed by 1 base and the J gene end by 11 bases; junction bases not matched to a gene: 7. Germline V gene data show CDR1 as MNHEY and CDR2 as SMNVEV (reference sequence). The CDR3 has 13 amino acids.

The sample comprised peripheral blood. The genes are TRBV27 and TRBJ1-1, with TRBD1 matching 7 bases. This receptor was taken from a woman at least 80 years old with acute or convalescent COVID-19. The DNA of the CDR3 is TGTGCCAGCAGTTTATTAGGGGGCGGGGCGGCTTTCTTT. It is translated as CASSLLGGGAAFF.